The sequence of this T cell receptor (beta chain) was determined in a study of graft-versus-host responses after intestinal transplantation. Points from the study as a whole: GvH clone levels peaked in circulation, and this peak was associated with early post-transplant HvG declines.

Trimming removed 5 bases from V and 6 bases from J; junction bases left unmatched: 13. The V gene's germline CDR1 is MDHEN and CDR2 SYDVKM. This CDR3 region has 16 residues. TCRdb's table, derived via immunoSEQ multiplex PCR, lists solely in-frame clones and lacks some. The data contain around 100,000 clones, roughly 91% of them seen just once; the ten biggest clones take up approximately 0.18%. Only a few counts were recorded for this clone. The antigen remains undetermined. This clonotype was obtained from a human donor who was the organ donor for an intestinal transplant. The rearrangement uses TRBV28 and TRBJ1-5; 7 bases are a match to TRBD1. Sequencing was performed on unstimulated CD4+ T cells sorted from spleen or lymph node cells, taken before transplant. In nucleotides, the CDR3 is TGTGCCAGCAGTCCTAGGACAGGTCTCAGGGTTCAGCCCCAGCATTTT. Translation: CASSPRTGLRVQPQHF.